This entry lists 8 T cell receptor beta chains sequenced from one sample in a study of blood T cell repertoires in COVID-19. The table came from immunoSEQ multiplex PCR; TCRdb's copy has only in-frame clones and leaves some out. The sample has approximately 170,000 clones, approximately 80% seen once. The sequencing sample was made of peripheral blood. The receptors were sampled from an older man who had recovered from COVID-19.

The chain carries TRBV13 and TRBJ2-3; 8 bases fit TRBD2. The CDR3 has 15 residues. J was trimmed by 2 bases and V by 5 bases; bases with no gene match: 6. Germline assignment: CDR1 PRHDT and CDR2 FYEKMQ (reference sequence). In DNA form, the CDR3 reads TGTGCCAGCAGCAACTCGGGGGGGTCCACAGATACGCAGTATTTT. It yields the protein CASSNSGGSTDTQYF.

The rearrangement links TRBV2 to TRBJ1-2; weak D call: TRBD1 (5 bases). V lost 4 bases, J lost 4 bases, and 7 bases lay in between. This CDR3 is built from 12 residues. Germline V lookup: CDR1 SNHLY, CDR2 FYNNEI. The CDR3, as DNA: TGTGCCAGCAGTGCCGACAGCTATGGCTACACCTTC. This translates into CASSADSYGYTF.

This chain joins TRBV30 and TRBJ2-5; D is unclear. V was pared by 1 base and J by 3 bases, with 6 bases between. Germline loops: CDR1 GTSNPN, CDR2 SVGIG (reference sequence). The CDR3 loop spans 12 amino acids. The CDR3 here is CAWSDVEETQYF. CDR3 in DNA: TGTGCCTGGAGTGATGTAGAAGAGACCCAGTACTTC.

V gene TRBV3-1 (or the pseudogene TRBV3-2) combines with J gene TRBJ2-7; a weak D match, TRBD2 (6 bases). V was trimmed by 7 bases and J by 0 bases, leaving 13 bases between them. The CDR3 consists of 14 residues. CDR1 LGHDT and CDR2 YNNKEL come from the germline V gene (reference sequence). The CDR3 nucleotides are TGTGCCAGCACCACACCCGGGAGCTCCTACGAGCAGTACTTC. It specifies CASTTPGSSYEQYF.

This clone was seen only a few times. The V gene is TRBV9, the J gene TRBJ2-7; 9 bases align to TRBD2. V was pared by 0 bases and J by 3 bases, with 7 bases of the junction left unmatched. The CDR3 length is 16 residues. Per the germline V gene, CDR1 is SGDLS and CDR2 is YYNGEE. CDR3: CASSVGSSGGFYEQYF. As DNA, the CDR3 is TGTGCCAGCAGCGTAGGGAGTAGCGGGGGCTTCTACGAGCAGTACTTC.

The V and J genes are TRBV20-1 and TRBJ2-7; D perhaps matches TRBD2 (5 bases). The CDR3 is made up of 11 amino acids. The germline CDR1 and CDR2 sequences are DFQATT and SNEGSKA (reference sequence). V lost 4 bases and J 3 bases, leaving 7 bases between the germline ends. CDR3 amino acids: CSATGSYEQYF. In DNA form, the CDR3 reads TGCAGTGCTACGGGGAGCTACGAGCAGTACTTC.

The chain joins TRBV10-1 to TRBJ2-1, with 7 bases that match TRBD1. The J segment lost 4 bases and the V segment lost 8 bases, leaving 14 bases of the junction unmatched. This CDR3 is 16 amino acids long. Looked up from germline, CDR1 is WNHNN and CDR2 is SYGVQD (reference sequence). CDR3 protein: CASFYVETGKYNEQFF. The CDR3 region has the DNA TGCGCCAGCTTCTACGTCGAGACAGGGAAATACAATGAGCAGTTCTTC.

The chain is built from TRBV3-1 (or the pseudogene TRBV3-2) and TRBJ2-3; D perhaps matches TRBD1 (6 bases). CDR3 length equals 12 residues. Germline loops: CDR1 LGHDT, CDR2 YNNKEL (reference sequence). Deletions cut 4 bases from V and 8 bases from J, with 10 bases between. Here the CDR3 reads CASSPARGTQYF. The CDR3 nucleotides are TGTGCCAGCAGCCCTGCCAGGGGTACGCAGTATTTT.